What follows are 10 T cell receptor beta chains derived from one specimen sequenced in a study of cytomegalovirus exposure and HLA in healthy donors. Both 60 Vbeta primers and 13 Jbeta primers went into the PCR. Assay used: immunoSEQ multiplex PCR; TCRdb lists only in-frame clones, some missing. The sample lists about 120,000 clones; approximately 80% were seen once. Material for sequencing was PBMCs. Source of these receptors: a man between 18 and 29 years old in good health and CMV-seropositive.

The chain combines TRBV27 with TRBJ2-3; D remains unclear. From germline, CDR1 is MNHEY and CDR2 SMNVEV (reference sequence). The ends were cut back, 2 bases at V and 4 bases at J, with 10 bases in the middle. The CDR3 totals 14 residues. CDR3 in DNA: TGTGCCAGCAGTTTAGTCGGTGTGGCAGATACGCAGTATTTT. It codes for CASSLVGVADTQYF.

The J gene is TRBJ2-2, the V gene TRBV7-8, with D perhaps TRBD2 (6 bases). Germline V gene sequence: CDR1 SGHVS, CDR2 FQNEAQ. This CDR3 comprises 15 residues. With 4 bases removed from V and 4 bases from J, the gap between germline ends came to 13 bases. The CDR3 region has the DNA TGTGCCAGCAGCTGGGGACTGGTTACCACCGGGGAGCTGTTTTTT. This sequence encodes CASSWGLVTTGELFF.

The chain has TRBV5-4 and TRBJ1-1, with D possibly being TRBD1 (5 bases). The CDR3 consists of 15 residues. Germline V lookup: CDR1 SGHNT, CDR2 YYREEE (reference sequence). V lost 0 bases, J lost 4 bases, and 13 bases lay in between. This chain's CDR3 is CASSLASYQGTEAFF. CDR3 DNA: TGTGCCAGCAGCTTGGCATCTTACCAGGGCACTGAAGCTTTCTTT.

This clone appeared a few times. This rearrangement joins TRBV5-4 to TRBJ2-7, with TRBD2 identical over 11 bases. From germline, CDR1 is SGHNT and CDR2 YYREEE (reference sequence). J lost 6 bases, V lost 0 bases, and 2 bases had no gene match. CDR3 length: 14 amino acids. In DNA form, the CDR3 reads TGTGCCAGCAGCTTGGACCTAGCGGGAGGCGAGCAGTACTTC. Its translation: CASSLDLAGGEQYF.

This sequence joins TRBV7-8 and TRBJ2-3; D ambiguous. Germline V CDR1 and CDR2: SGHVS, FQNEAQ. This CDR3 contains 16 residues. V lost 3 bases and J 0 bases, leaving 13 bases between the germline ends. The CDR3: CASSFRGGTSTDTQYF. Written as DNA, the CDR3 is TGTGCCAGCAGCTTCCGTGGCGGAACAAGCACAGATACGCAGTATTTT.

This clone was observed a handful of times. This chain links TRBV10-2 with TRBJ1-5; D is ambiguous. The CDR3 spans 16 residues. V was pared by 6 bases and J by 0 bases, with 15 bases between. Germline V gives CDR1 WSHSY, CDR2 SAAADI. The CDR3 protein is CASSAQRGNSNQPQHF. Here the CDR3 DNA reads TGCGCCAGCAGCGCACAACGGGGAAATAGCAATCAGCCCCAGCATTTT.

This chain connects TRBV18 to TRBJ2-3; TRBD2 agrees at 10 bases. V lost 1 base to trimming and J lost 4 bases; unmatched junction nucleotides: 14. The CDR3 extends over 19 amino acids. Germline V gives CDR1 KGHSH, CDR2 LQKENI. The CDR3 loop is CASSPLALASGSPPDTQYF. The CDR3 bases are TGTGCCAGCTCACCACTCGCTCTGGCTAGCGGGAGCCCCCCAGATACGCAGTATTTT.

Here the CDR3 reads CASSLSRGNTDTQYF. In DNA form, the CDR3 reads TGTGCCAGCAGTTTGAGCAGGGGAAACACAGATACGCAGTATTTT. This chain connects TRBV27 to TRBJ2-3; D perhaps matches TRBD1 (6 bases). Germline assignment: CDR1 MNHEY and CDR2 SMNVEV (reference sequence). V was trimmed by 3 bases and J by 2 bases, leaving 12 bases between them. The CDR3 extends over 15 amino acids.

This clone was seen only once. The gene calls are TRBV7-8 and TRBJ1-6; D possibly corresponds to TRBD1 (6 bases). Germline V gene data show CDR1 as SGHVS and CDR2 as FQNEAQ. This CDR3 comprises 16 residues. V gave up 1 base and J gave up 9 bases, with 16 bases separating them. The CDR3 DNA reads TGTGCCAGCAGCTTAGAGGGGAACAGGGCGGGTTCACCCCTCCACTTT. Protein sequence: CASSLEGNRAGSPLHF.

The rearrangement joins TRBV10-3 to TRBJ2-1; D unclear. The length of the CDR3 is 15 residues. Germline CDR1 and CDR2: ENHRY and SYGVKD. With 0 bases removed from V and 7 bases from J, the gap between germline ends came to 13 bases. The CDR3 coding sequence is TGTGCCATCAGTGAGTCCGAGGCAATCGGGAATGAGCAGTTCTTC. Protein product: CAISESEAIGNEQFF.